One and the same sample provided the 21 T cell receptor beta chains below, sequenced in a study of T cells in Graves' hyperthyroidism and ophthalmopathy. TCR beta CDR3 sequences were amplified from RNA transcripts. The HTBI primer set served for first-round RT-PCR of the TCR CDR3. TCRdb fed the multiplex PCR reads into MiXCR, producing one record per CDR3 protein. The sample lists a few hundred thousand distinct CDR3 sequences, about 13% seen once, with 5% to 6% in the top ten. The specimen was blood. All receptors come from a woman between 18 and 30 years old with Graves' hyperthyroidism.

This clonotype was seen repeatedly, ten times or more. J is TRBJ2-7 and V is TRBV12-3 or TRBV12-4; no firm D call. V lost 4 bases to trimming and J lost 3 bases, with 13 bases between them. CDR3 length: 14 residues. The CDR3 DNA reads TGTGCCAGCAGTTCCACTGGAGCAAACTACGAGCAGTACTTC. Its translation is CASSSTGANYEQYF.

The sample holds a few counts of this clonotype. The chain has TRBV6-2 or TRBV6-3 and TRBJ1-2, with 8 bases matching TRBD1. The V gene end was trimmed by 6 bases and the J gene end by 3 bases; junction bases not matched to a gene: 9. Germline V lookup: CDR1 MNHEY, CDR2 SVGEGT. The CDR3 contains 15 residues. This CDR3 reads CASRRMGQAYYGYTF. CDR3 in DNA: TGTGCCAGCAGGCGGATGGGACAGGCTTACTATGGCTACACCTTC.

V is TRBV9 and J is TRBJ1-2; 7 bases match TRBD1. Looked up from germline, CDR1 is SGDLS and CDR2 is YYNGEE. The CDR3 contains 15 residues. The V and J ends lost 4 bases and 5 bases, in that order; junction bases with no gene match: 11. The CDR3 loop reads CASSPRDSETYGYTF. CDR3 DNA: TGTGCCAGCAGCCCCCGGGACAGCGAAACTTATGGCTACACCTTC.

The chain has TRBV7-9 and TRBJ2-3, with TRBD2 matching over 9 bases. Trimming took 0 bases from V and 3 from J; bases not matched to a gene: 7. Germline V gives CDR1 SEHNR, CDR2 FQNEAQ (reference sequence). This CDR3 comprises 17 residues. CDR3 nucleotides: TGTGCCAGCAGCTTAGCGCGTAGCGGGAGATGGACAGATACGCAGTATTTT. Encoded protein: CASSLARSGRWTDTQYF.

This clonotype was detected only a few times. The J gene is TRBJ2-2, the V gene TRBV2; no firm D call. The germline CDR1 and CDR2 sequences are SNHLY and FYNNEI. The CDR3 runs to 12 residues. Deletions cut 3 bases from V and 3 bases from J, with 2 bases between. DNA of the CDR3: TGTGCCAGCAGTGATGACACCGGGGAGCTGTTTTTT. Translated: CASSDDTGELFF.

Many counts were recorded for this clonotype. The CDR3 DNA is TGCAGTGCTAGAACCAGCCGAACTAGCGGACGCACAGATACGCAGTATTTT. Protein sequence: CSARTSRTSGRTDTQYF. The genes are TRBV20-1 and TRBJ2-3; 8 nucleotides line up with TRBD2. This CDR3 has 17 amino acids. With 2 bases clipped from V and 1 base from J, the junction kept 11 bases outside the gene matches. Germline V CDR1 and CDR2: DFQATT, SNEGSKA (reference sequence).

This clonotype was counted between two and nine times. The rearrangement uses TRBV19 and TRBJ1-5, with D perhaps matching TRBD1 (5 bases). The ends were cut back, 3 bases at V and 0 bases at J, with 9 bases in the middle. The germline gives CDR1 LNHDA, CDR2 SQIVND (reference sequence). This CDR3 has 15 residues. The DNA of the CDR3 is TGTGCCAGTAGTATCGGGGCAGCTAGCAATCAGCCCCAGCATTTT. It specifies CASSIGAASNQPQHF.

This clonotype was detected many times. This chain connects TRBV6-1 to TRBJ2-7; TRBD1 aligns across 10 bases. Trimming at V came to 3 bases and at J to 2 bases, leaving 7 bases not matched to a gene. This CDR3 comprises 16 residues. CDR1 is MNHNS and CDR2 is SASEGT in the germline V gene. The CDR3 region is CASSEGLGQGAYEQYF. In DNA, the CDR3 is TGTGCCAGCAGTGAGGGTTTAGGACAGGGGGCCTACGAGCAGTACTTC.

This clonotype came up many times. The V call is TRBV27, the J call TRBJ2-7; D gene uncertain. The CDR3 is 14 residues long. The germline V and J ends were trimmed by 6 bases and 3 bases, with 15 bases remaining between them. CDR1 is MNHEY and CDR2 is SMNVEV in the germline V gene (reference sequence). The CDR3 reads CASSYQDRYYEQYF. CDR3 DNA: TGTGCCAGCAGCTACCAGGACCGGTACTACGAGCAGTACTTC.

Here the CDR3 reads CAWRYEARTEAFF. CDR3 DNA sequence: TGTGCCTGGAGATACGAGGCGAGGACTGAAGCTTTCTTT. The chain couples TRBV30 to TRBJ1-1; D is unresolved. This CDR3 has 13 residues. V lost 3 bases, J lost 5 bases, and 13 bases lay in between. Germline lookup yields CDR1 GTSNPN and CDR2 SVGIG (reference sequence).

This clonotype was picked up a small number of times. The chain combines TRBV6-4 with TRBJ2-1; TRBD2 agrees at 7 bases. Unmatched junction bases numbered 5, after V lost 2 bases and J lost 7 bases. Looked up from germline, CDR1 is MRHNA and CDR2 is SNTAGT. The CDR3 runs to 14 residues. DNA of the CDR3: TGTGCCAGCAGTGACCAGGGAGGGTCAAATGAGCAGTTCTTC. The encoded protein is CASSDQGGSNEQFF.

This clonotype was seen repeatedly, ten times or more. V usage is TRBV3-1 and J usage is TRBJ1-1; D may be TRBD1 (5 bases). Germline lookup yields CDR1 LGHDT and CDR2 YNNKEL (reference sequence). Trimming pared 3 bases from V and 4 bases from J, leaving 12 bases between. The CDR3 consists of 14 residues. The CDR3 DNA reads as TGTGCCAGCAGCCAGGGGACCGCGCGCACTGAAGCTTTCTTT. This translates into CASSQGTARTEAFF.

V is TRBV19 and J is TRBJ2-7; 7 bases map to TRBD2. CDR1 and CDR2 from the germline V gene are LNHDA and SQIVND (reference sequence). The CDR3 is 14 residues long. Trimming at V came to 0 bases and at J to 5 bases, leaving 4 bases not matched to a gene. The CDR3, as DNA: TGTGCCAGTAGTATAGAGGCGGGAGCCGACGAGCAGTACTTC. The encoded protein is CASSIEAGADEQYF.

This clonotype was picked up many times. The chain recombines TRBV2 with TRBJ1-5; D not resolved. There are 15 residues in the CDR3. V was shortened by 2 bases and J by 2 bases, with 10 bases between the two germline ends. Germline CDR1 SNHLY, CDR2 FYNNEI. The CDR3 sequence is CASSERWPGNQPQHF. Written as DNA, the CDR3 is TGTGCCAGCAGTGAAAGGTGGCCAGGCAATCAGCCCCAGCATTTT. Full variable domain (rest looked up from reference TRBV2 and TRBJ1-5): EPEVTQTPSHQVTQMGQEVILRCVPISNHLYFYWYRQILGQKVEFLVSFYNNEISEKSEIFDDQFSVERPDGSNFTLKIRSTKLEDSAMYFCASSERWPGNQPQHFGDGTRLSIL.

This sequence joins TRBV28 and TRBJ2-5; D may correspond to TRBD1 or TRBD2 (5 bases each). V shed 6 bases and J shed 7 bases, with 21 bases lying between them. The CDR3 covers 15 residues. Germline V lookup: CDR1 MDHEN, CDR2 SYDVKM. CDR3 sequence: CASSIRGPGVGTQYF. For the CDR3, the DNA is TGTGCCAGCAGCATTCGGGGCCCCGGCGTAGGGACCCAGTACTTC.

This clonotype was picked up many times. This chain connects TRBV19 to TRBJ2-7; no reliable D call. There are 12 residues in the CDR3. V was cut by 1 base and J by 5 bases, with 6 bases left in between. Looked up from germline, CDR1 is LNHDA and CDR2 is SQIVND (reference sequence). CDR3 DNA: TGTGCCAGTAGTATAGGTGCAGACGAGCAGTACTTC. Translating gives CASSIGADEQYF.

The chain uses TRBV6-2 or TRBV6-3 and TRBJ2-7; TRBD1 aligns across 8 bases. Germline CDR1 and CDR2: MNHEY and SVGEGT. J gave up 4 bases and V 6 bases, and 8 bases lay outside the gene matches. The CDR3 spans 14 residues. The CDR3 here is CASSPPGTGYEQYF. As DNA, the CDR3 is TGTGCCAGCAGCCCCCCCGGGACAGGATACGAGCAGTACTTC.

The sample holds many counts of this clonotype. The chain carries TRBV28 and TRBJ1-4, with TRBD1 as a possible D gene (5 bases). The germline V gene encodes CDR1 MDHEN and CDR2 SYDVKM. Deletions cut 7 bases from V and 10 bases from J, with 19 bases between. The CDR3 extends over 14 amino acids. As DNA, the CDR3 is TGTGCCAGCACCTCGGGGGGACGAAAGGGAAAACTGTTTTTT. Translated, it gives CASTSGGRKGKLFF.

This clonotype was observed many times. The genes are TRBV28 and TRBJ1-2; D is uncertain. The CDR3 length is 13 residues. CDR1 and CDR2 (germline): MDHEN, SYDVKM. V was cut by 2 bases and J by 5 bases, with 9 bases left in between. CDR3 in amino acids: CASSLAQKYGYTF. The CDR3 nucleotides read TGTGCCAGCAGTTTAGCACAGAAGTATGGCTACACCTTC.

This clonotype was seen repeatedly, ten times or more. The chain joins TRBV30 to TRBJ2-1; TRBD2 matches at 10 bases. Germline CDR1 is GTSNPN and CDR2 is SVGIG (reference sequence). The junction had 2 bases not matched to a gene; V was cut back by 4 bases and J by 2 bases. This CDR3 is 14 amino acids long. This chain's CDR3 is CAWILAGPYNEQFF. CDR3 nucleotide sequence: TGTGCCTGGATACTAGCGGGACCCTACAATGAGCAGTTCTTC.

This clonotype has a count of ten or more. This chain connects TRBV28 to TRBJ1-1, with no clear D. The CDR3 sequence is 14 residues long. Per germline, CDR1 MDHEN and CDR2 SYDVKM. Between the trimmed V and J ends, which lost 3 bases and 1 base, there was a span of 9 bases. The CDR3 nucleotides are TGTGCCAGCAGTTTTCTGGGTTCGAACACTGAAGCTTTCTTT. Translation gives CASSFLGSNTEAFF.